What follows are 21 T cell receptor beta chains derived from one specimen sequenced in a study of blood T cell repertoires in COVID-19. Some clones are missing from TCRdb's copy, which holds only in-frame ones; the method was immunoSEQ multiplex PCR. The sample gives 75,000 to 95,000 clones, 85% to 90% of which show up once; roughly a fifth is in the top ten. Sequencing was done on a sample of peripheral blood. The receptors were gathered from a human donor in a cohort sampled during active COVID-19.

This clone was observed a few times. CDR3 coding DNA: TGTGCCAGCAGTCCCTATTTAGACAGAACCGAGGCTTTCTTT. Protein product: CASSPYLDRTEAFF. The chain links TRBV27 to TRBJ1-1; weak D call: TRBD1 (5 bases). V was cut by 5 bases and J by 11 bases, with 21 bases left in between. Germline-derived CDR1 and CDR2 are MNHEY and SMNVEV (reference sequence). CDR3 length equals 14 residues.

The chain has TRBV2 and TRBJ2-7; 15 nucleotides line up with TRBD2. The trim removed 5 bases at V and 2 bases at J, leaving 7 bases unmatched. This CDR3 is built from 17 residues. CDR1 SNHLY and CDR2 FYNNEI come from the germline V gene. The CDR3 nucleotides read TGTGCCAGCAGTCCAAGGACTAGCGGGAGGGCCGCCTACGAGCAGTACTTC. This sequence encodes CASSPRTSGRAAYEQYF.

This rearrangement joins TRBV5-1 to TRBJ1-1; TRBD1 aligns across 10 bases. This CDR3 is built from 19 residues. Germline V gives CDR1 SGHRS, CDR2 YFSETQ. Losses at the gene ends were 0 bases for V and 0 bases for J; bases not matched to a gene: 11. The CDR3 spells CASSLVGGQGISLNTEAFF. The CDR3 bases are TGCGCCAGCAGCTTGGTCGGGGGACAGGGGATATCCCTGAACACTGAAGCTTTCTTT.

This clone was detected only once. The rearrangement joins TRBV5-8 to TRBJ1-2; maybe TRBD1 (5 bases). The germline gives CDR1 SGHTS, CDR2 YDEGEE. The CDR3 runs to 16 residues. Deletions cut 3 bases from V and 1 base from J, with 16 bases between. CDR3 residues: CASSSGDSSLNYGYTF. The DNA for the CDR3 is TGTGCCAGCAGCTCGGGAGACAGTTCCCTTAACTATGGCTACACCTTC.

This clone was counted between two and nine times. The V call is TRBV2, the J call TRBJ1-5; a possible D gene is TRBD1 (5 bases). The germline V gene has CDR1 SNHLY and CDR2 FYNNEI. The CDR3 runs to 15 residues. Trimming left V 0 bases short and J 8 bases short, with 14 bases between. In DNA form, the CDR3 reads TGTGCCAGCAGTGAAGCGCTTCAGGGTGCCGAGCCCCAGCATTTT. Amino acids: CASSEALQGAEPQHF.

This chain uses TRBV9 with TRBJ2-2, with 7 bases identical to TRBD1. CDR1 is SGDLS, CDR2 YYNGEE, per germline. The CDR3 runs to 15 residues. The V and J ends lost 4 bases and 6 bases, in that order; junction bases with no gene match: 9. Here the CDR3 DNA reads TGTGCCAGCAGCTCCCAGGGGGAATGGGCCGGGGAGCTGTTTTTT. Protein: CASSSQGEWAGELFF.

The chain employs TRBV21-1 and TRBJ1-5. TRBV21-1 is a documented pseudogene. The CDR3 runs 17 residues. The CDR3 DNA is TGTGCCAGCAGCAAAGTGCGGAGCCCACTTTGCAATCAGCCCCAGCATTTT. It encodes CASSKVRSPLCNQPQHF.

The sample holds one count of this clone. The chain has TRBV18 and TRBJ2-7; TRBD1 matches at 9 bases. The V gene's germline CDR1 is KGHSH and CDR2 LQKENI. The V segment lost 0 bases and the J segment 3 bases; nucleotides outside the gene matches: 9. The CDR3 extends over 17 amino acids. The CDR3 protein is CASSPPVGTGRSYEQYF. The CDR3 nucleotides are TGTGCCAGCTCACCACCAGTTGGGACAGGGCGAAGCTACGAGCAGTACTTC.

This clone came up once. CDR3 protein: CASSLERGGTARFGYTF. DNA of the CDR3: TGTGCCAGCAGCTTAGAACGAGGGGGGACAGCCCGCTTCGGCTACACCTTC. This chain uses TRBV11-2 with TRBJ1-2; 7 positions match TRBD1. Germline-derived CDR1 and CDR2 are SGHAT and FQNNGV. The CDR3 totals 17 residues. The V segment lost 0 bases and the J segment 8 bases; nucleotides outside the gene matches: 15.

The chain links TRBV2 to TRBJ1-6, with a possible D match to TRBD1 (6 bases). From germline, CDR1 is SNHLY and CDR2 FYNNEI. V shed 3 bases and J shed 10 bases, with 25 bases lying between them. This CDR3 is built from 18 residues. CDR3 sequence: CASSDMGRGRRRRSPLHF. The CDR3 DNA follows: TGTGCCAGCAGTGATATGGGGCGGGGGCGGAGGAGAAGATCACCCCTCCACTTT.

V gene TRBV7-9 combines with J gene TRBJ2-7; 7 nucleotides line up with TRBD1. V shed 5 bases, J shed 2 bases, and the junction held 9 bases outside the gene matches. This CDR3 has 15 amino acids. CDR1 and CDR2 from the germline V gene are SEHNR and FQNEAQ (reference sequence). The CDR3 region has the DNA TGTGCCAGCAGCCCGGAGGACAGGCGAACCTACGAGCAGTACTTC. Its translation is CASSPEDRRTYEQYF.

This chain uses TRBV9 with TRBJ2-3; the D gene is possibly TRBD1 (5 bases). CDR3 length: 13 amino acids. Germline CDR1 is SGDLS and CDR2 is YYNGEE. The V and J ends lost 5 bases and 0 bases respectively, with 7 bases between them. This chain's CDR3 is CASRGLSTDTQYF. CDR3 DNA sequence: TGTGCCAGCAGGGGGCTTAGCACAGATACGCAGTATTTT.

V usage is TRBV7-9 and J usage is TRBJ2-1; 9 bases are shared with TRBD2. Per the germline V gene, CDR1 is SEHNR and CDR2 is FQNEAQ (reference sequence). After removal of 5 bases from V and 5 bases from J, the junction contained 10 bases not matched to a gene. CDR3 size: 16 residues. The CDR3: CASSEALAGENNEQFF. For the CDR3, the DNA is TGTGCCAGCAGCGAAGCCTTAGCGGGGGAAAACAATGAGCAGTTCTTC.

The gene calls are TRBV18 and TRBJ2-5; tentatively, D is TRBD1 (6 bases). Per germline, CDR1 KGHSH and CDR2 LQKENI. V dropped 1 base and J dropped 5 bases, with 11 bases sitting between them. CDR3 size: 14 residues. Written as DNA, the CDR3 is TGTGCCAGCTCACCACTTGGGGGCCGGGAGACCCAGTACTTC. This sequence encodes CASSPLGGRETQYF. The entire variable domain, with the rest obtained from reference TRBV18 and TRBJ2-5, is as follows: NAGVMQNPRHLVRRRGQEARLRCSPMKGHSHVYWYRQLPEEGLKFMVYLQKENIIDESGMPKERFSAEFPKEGPSILRIQQVVRGDSAAYFCASSPLGGRETQYFGPGTRLLVL.

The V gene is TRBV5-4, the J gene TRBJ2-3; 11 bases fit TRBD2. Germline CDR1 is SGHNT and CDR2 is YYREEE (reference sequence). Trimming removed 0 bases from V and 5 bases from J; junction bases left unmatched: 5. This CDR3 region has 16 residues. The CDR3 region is CASSLARLAGIDTQYF. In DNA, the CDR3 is TGTGCCAGCAGCTTGGCCCGACTAGCGGGGATAGATACGCAGTATTTT.

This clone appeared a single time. The CDR3 spells CASSSPGTGVSVQYF. In DNA, the CDR3 is TGTGCCAGCAGTTCCCCCGGGACAGGGGTTTCGGTTCAGTACTTC. The chain joins TRBV6-5 to TRBJ2-4, with 10 bases matching TRBD1. The CDR3 runs 15 residues. The J segment lost 11 bases and the V segment lost 4 bases, leaving 11 bases of the junction unmatched. Germline assignment: CDR1 MNHEY and CDR2 SVGAGI.

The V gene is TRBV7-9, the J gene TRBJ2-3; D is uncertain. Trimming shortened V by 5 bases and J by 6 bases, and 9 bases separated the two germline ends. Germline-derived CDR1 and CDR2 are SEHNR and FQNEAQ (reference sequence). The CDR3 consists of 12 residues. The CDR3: CASSTPWDTQYF. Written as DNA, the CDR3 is TGTGCCAGCAGCACACCGTGGGATACGCAGTATTTT.

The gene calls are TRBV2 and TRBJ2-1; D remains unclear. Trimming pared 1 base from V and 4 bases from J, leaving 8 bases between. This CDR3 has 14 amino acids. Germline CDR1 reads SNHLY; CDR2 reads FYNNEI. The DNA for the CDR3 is TGTGCCAGCAGTGAAGGGTTGGCTTACAATGAGCAGTTCTTC. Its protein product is CASSEGLAYNEQFF.

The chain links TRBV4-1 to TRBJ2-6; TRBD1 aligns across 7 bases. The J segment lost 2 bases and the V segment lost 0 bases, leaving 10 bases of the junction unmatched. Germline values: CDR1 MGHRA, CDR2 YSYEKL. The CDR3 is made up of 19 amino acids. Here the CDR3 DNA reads TGCGCCAGCAGCCAAGAGTTCGGGACAGCTCGTACTGGGGCCAACGTCCTGACTTTC. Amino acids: CASSQEFGTARTGANVLTF.

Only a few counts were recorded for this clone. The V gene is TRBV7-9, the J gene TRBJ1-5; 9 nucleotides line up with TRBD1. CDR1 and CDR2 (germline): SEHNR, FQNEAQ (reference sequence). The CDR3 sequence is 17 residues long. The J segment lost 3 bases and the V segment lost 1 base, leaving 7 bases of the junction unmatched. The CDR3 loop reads CASSLVGQGLINQPQHF. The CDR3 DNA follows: TGTGCCAGCAGCTTAGTTGGACAGGGGCTTATCAATCAGCCCCAGCATTTT.

The CDR3 loop reads CASSRSPSGSSNEQFF. DNA for the CDR3: TGTGCCAGCAGTCGCTCGCCTAGCGGGAGCTCAAATGAGCAGTTCTTC. The chain combines TRBV4-2 with TRBJ2-1; TRBD2 matches 10 bases. The CDR3 totals 16 residues. After removal of 6 bases from V and 7 bases from J, the junction contained 12 bases not matched to a gene. Germline V gene sequence: CDR1 LGHNA, CDR2 YNFKEQ.